These 18 T cell receptor beta chains were sequenced from one sample in a study of cytomegalovirus exposure and HLA in healthy donors. Primers for the PCR totalled 60 Vbeta and 13 Jbeta. The assay was immunoSEQ multiplex PCR, and TCRdb's table has in-frame clones only and misses some. The data show 90,000 to 120,000 clones, around 76% seen once. The specimen was PBMCs. Every receptor here comes from a man in his thirties or forties in good health and CMV-seropositive.

This clone was seen only once. CDR3 sequence reads: CASSPSGYGYTF. CDR3 DNA sequence: TGTGCCAGCAGTCCCAGCGGGTATGGCTACACCTTC. This rearrangement joins TRBV2 to TRBJ1-2; D gene ambiguous. The CDR3 has 12 amino acids. V was trimmed by 5 bases and J by 5 bases, leaving 9 bases between them. Germline values: CDR1 SNHLY, CDR2 FYNNEI.

The chain is built from TRBV6-1 and TRBJ2-7; D remains ambiguous. V shed 1 base and J shed 3 bases, with 16 bases lying between them. CDR1 and CDR2 (germline): MNHNS, SASEGT. The CDR3 is 16 residues long. Written as DNA, the CDR3 is TGTGCCAGCAGTGAAGTTCCACTAAGATCGATCTACGAGCAGTACTTC. Its protein is CASSEVPLRSIYEQYF.

This rearrangement joins TRBV15 to TRBJ1-4; a possible D gene is TRBD1 (5 bases). Trimming shortened V by 2 bases and J by 7 bases, and 8 bases separated the two germline ends. Germline-derived CDR1 and CDR2 are LNHNV and YYDKDF (reference sequence). The CDR3 consists of 13 residues. The CDR3 nucleotides read TGTGCCACCAGCAGACAGGGCATTGAAAAACTGTTTTTT. Protein sequence: CATSRQGIEKLFF.

This chain connects TRBV2 to TRBJ1-1; a possible D gene is TRBD1 (6 bases). This CDR3 spans 16 amino acids. Germline V gene lookup returns CDR1 SNHLY and CDR2 FYNNEI. V was pared by 6 bases and J by 8 bases, with 25 bases between. The CDR3 here is CASRRYRDTAFLEAFF. CDR3 DNA sequence: TGTGCCAGCAGAAGATACCGGGACACAGCTTTTCTGGAAGCTTTCTTT.

The rearrangement links TRBV9 to TRBJ1-4; D unclear. This CDR3 is 15 amino acids long. With 0 bases removed from V and 3 bases from J, the gap between germline ends came to 9 bases. Germline V gene sequence: CDR1 SGDLS, CDR2 YYNGEE. For the CDR3, the DNA is TGTGCCAGCAGCGTAGCTGGAGGTTCTAATGAAAAACTGTTTTTT. Amino acids: CASSVAGGSNEKLFF.

The gene calls are TRBV5-6 and TRBJ1-1; no clear D. The V end was cut by 1 base, the J end by 4 bases, with 8 bases between. Germline CDR1 is SGHDT and CDR2 is YYEEEE. This CDR3 is built from 13 residues. This chain's CDR3 is CASSLLGSTEAFF. In DNA form, the CDR3 reads TGTGCCAGCAGCTTGTTGGGGAGCACTGAAGCTTTCTTT.

Here the CDR3 DNA reads TGCGCCAGCAGCCAAGATGCGGGAGAGCGGGGAAAATACAATGAGCAGTTCTTC. It specifies CASSQDAGERGKYNEQFF. This chain joins TRBV4-1 and TRBJ2-1, with 7 bases fitting TRBD2. The CDR3 loop spans 18 amino acids. The germline V gene has CDR1 MGHRA and CDR2 YSYEKL. Unmatched junction bases numbered 12, after V lost 0 bases and J lost 4 bases.

The chain uses TRBV11-2 and TRBJ2-3; D not certain. The CDR3 extends over 14 amino acids. Trimming left V 5 bases short and J 6 bases short, with 15 bases between. Germline V gene sequence: CDR1 SGHAT, CDR2 FQNNGV. The CDR3: CASSEKTFRDTQYF. CDR3 in DNA: TGTGCCAGCAGCGAAAAGACATTCAGGGATACGCAGTATTTT.

V gene TRBV5-1 combines with J gene TRBJ1-4; 7 bases match TRBD1. The CDR3 is 14 amino acids. The junction had 3 bases not matched to a gene; V was cut back by 2 bases and J by 5 bases. CDR1 and CDR2 from the germline V gene are SGHRS and YFSETQ. In nucleotides, the CDR3 is TGCGCCAGCAGCTTAGGACAGGAAAATGAAAAACTGTTTTTT. This encodes CASSLGQENEKLFF.

The rearrangement links TRBV6-5 to TRBJ1-1; D possibly corresponds to TRBD1 (5 bases). Germline CDR1 and CDR2: MNHEY and SVGAGI. CDR3 length: 12 amino acids. Between the trimmed V and J ends, which lost 1 base and 9 bases, there was a span of 9 bases. The CDR3 is CASSYFGTKAFF. The CDR3 coding sequence is TGTGCCAGCAGTTACTTCGGGACTAAAGCTTTCTTT.

The chain combines TRBV7-9 with TRBJ1-1; D is uncertain. The V end lost 5 bases, the J end lost 1 base, and 14 bases lay between the germline ends. The CDR3 sequence is 15 residues long. Per the germline V gene, CDR1 is SEHNR and CDR2 is FQNEAQ (reference sequence). The CDR3 is CASSRLSQSNTEAFF. CDR3 bases: TGTGCCAGCAGCCGTCTGTCCCAGTCGAACACTGAAGCTTTCTTT.

The chain couples TRBV5-1 to TRBJ1-1, with 7 bases identical to TRBD1. V gave up 0 bases and J gave up 7 bases; unmatched junction bases: 6. Germline assignment: CDR1 SGHRS and CDR2 YFSETQ. The CDR3 is 14 residues long. CDR3 region: CASSLGQGLGEAFF. CDR3 DNA: TGCGCCAGCAGCTTGGGACAGGGCCTGGGTGAAGCTTTCTTT.

The chain links TRBV7-8 to TRBJ1-2; 7 bases agree with TRBD1. The CDR3 totals 14 residues. Germline values: CDR1 SGHVS, CDR2 FQNEAQ. The J segment lost 8 bases and the V segment lost 2 bases, leaving 8 bases of the junction unmatched. The CDR3 region is CASSLWQGVRGYTF. The CDR3, as DNA: TGTGCCAGCAGCTTATGGCAGGGGGTTCGGGGCTACACCTTC. The full variable domain, rest sourced from reference TRBV7-8 and TRBJ1-2, is GAGVSQSPRYKVAKRGQDVALRCDPISGHVSLFWYQQALGQGPEFLTYFQNEAQLDKSGLPSDRFFAERPEGSVSTLKIQRTQQEDSAVYLCASSLWQGVRGYTFGSGTRLTVV.

The chain links TRBV7-9 to TRBJ1-1; 8 bases align to TRBD1. CDR3 size: 18 residues. Trimming at V came to 1 base and at J to 1 base, leaving 11 bases not matched to a gene. Germline lookup yields CDR1 SEHNR and CDR2 FQNEAQ (reference sequence). CDR3 in amino acids: CASSLVNIPGQGNTEAFF. As DNA, the CDR3 is TGTGCCAGCAGCTTAGTTAATATCCCCGGACAGGGGAACACTGAAGCTTTCTTT.

V and J are TRBV10-1 and TRBJ2-2, with D uncertain. The CDR3 length is 17 residues. Trimming cost V 4 bases and J 6 bases, with 21 bases left between them. Looked up from germline, CDR1 is WNHNN and CDR2 is SYGVQD (reference sequence). The CDR3 region is CASSGSGDVGHSGELFF. The CDR3, as DNA: TGCGCCAGCAGTGGGTCTGGAGACGTTGGCCACTCCGGGGAGCTGTTTTTT.

This rearrangement joins TRBV5-1 to TRBJ1-1; TRBD1 matches at 7 bases. The germline CDR1 and CDR2 sequences are SGHRS and YFSETQ. This CDR3 has 15 residues. V was pared by 4 bases and J by 5 bases, with 11 bases of the junction left unmatched. In DNA, the CDR3 is TGCGCCAGCAGCGCCCGGACAGGTTTAGAAACTGAAGCTTTCTTT. Translated: CASSARTGLETEAFF.

This clone was observed a few times. The CDR3 DNA is TGTGCCAGCAGCCCTCCCCTCTTAGCGGGGGGGCCAAAGTCCTACGAGCAGTACTTC. Protein sequence: CASSPPLLAGGPKSYEQYF. The V gene is TRBV7-9, the J gene TRBJ2-7, with 11 bases matching TRBD2. The CDR3 covers 19 residues. The germline gives CDR1 SEHNR, CDR2 FQNEAQ (reference sequence). J was trimmed by 1 base and V by 5 bases; bases with no gene match: 16.

J is TRBJ2-5 and V is TRBV5-1, with 7 bases aligning to TRBD1. After removal of 0 bases from V and 5 bases from J, the junction contained 4 bases not matched to a gene. CDR1 and CDR2 from the germline V gene are SGHRS and YFSETQ. This CDR3 comprises 14 residues. In DNA form, the CDR3 reads TGCGCCAGCAGCTTGGTAAAGGGGGCGGAGACCCAGTACTTC. Protein: CASSLVKGAETQYF.